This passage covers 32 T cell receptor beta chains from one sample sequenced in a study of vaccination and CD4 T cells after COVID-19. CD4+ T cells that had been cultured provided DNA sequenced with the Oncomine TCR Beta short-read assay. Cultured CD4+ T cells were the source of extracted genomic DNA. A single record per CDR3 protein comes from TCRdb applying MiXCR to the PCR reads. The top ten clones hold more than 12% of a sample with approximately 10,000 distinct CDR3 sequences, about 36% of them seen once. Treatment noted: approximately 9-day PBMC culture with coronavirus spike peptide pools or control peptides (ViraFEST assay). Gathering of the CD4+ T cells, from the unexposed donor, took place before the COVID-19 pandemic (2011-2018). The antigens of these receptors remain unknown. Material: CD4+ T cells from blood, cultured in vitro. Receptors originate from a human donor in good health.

Here the CDR3 DNA reads TGTGCCAGCAGTGGTCGACAGGGAGTAGGTGAAGAGACCCAGTACTTC. Amino acids: CASSGRQGVGEETQYF. The rearrangement links TRBV28 to TRBJ2-5, with 7 bases aligning to TRBD1. This CDR3 comprises 16 residues. With 5 bases clipped from V and 3 bases from J, the junction kept 12 bases outside the gene matches. CDR1 MDHEN and CDR2 SYDVKM come from the germline V gene.

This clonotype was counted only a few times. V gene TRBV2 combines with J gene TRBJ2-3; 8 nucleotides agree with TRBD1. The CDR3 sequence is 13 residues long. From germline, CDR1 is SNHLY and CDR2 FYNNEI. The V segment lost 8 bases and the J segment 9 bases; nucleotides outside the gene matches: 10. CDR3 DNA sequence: TGTGCCAGCGGGACAGGCCTCGACGGGACGCAGTATTTT. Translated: CASGTGLDGTQYF.

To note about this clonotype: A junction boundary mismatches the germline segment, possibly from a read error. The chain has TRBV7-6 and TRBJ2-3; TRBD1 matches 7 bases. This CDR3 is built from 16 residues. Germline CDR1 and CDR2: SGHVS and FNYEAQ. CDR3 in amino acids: CTSSIDRDSRTDTQYF. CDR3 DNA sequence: TGTACCAGCAGCATTGACCGGGACAGTCGCACAGATACGCAGTATTTT.

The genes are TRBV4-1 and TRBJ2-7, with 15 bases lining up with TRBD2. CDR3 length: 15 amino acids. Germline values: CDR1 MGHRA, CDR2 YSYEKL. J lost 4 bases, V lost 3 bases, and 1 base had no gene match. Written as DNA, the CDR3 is TGCGCCAGCAGCCACGGACTAGCGGGAGGGTACGAGCAGTACTTC. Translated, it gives CASSHGLAGGYEQYF.

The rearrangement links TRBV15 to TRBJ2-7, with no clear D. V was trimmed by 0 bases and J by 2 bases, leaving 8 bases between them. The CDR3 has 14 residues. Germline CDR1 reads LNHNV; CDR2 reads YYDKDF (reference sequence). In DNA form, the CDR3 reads TGTGCCACCAGCAGAGACCCTGACACCTACGAGCAGTACTTC. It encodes CATSRDPDTYEQYF.

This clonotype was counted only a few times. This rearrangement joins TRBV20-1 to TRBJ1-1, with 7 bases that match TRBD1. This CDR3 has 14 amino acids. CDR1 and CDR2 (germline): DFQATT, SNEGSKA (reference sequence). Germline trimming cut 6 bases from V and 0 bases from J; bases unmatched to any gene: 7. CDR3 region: CSASPGTVNTEAFF. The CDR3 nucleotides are TGCAGTGCAAGTCCCGGGACAGTGAACACTGAAGCTTTCTTT.

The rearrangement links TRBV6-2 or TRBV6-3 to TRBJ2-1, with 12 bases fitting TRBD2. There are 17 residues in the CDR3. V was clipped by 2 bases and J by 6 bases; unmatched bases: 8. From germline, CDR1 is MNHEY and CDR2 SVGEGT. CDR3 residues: CASSYLRTSGERNEQFF. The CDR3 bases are TGTGCCAGCAGTTACCTTAGGACTAGCGGGGAACGCAATGAGCAGTTCTTC.

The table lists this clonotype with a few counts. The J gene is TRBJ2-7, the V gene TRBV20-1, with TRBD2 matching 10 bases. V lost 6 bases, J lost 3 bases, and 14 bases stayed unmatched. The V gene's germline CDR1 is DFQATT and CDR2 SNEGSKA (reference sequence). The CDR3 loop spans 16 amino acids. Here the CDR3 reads CSATPGLAGAFYEQYF. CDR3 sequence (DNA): TGCAGTGCCACCCCGGGGCTAGCGGGAGCCTTCTACGAGCAGTACTTC.

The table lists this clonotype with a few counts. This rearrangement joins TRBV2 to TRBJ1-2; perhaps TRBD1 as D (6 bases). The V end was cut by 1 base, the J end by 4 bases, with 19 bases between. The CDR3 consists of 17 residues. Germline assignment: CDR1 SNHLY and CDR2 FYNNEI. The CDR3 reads CASSEGVGAGVGYGYTF. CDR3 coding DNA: TGTGCCAGCAGTGAAGGAGTGGGGGCAGGGGTTGGCTATGGCTACACCTTC.

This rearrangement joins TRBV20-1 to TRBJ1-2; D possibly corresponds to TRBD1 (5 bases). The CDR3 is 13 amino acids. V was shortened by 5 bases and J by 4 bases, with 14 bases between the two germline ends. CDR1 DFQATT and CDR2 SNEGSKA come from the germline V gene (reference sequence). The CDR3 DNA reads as TGCAGTGCTGCCCCGGGGGGGAGCTATGGCTACACCTTC. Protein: CSAAPGGSYGYTF.

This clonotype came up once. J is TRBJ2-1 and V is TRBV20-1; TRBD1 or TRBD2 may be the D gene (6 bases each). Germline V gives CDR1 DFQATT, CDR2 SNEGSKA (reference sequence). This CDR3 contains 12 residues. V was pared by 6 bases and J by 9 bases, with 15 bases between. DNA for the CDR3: TGCAGTGCCTCATCGGGGGCAGGTGAGCAGTTCTTC. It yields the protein CSASSGAGEQFF.

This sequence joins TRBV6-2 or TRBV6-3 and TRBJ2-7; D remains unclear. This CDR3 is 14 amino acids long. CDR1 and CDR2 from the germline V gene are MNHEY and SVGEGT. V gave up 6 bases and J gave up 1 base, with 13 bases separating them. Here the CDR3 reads CASRETVISYEQYF. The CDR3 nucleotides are TGTGCCAGCAGAGAAACAGTGATTTCCTACGAGCAGTACTTC.

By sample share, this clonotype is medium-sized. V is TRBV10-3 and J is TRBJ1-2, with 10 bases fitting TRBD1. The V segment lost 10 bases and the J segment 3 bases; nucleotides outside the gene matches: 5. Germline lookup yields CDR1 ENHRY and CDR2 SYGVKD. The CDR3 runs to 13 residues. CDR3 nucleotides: TGTGCCACTACGACAGGGGGCGACTATGGCTACACCTTC. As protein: CATTTGGDYGYTF.

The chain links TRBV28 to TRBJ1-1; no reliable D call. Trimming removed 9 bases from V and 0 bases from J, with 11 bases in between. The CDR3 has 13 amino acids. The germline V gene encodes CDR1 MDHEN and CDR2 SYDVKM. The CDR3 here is CASQGAVNTEAFF. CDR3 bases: TGTGCCAGTCAAGGTGCCGTGAACACTGAAGCTTTCTTT.

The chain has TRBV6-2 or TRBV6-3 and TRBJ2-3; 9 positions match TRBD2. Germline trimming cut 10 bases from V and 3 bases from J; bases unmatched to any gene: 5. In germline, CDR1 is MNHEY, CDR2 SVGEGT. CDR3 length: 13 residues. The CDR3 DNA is TGTGCCATCCACGCGGGAGGGACAGATACGCAGTATTTT. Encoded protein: CAIHAGGTDTQYF.

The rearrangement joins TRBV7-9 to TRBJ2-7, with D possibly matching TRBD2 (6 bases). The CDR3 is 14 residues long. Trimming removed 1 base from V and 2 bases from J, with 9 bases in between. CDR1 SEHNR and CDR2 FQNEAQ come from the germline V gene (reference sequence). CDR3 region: CASSLVQRAYEQYF. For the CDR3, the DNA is TGTGCCAGCAGCTTAGTCCAGCGGGCCTACGAGCAGTACTTC.

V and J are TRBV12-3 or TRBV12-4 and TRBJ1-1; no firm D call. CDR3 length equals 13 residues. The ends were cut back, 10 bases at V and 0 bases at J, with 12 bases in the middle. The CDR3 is CAIISRVNTEAFF. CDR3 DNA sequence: TGTGCCATTATTAGTAGGGTGAACACTGAAGCTTTCTTT.

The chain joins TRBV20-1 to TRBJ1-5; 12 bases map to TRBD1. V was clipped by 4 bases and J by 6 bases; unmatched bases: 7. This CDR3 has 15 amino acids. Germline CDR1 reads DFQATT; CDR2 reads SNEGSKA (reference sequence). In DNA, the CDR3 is TGCAGTGCTATAAGGGGACAGGGGGCTAGTCAGCCCCAGCATTTT. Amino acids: CSAIRGQGASQPQHF.

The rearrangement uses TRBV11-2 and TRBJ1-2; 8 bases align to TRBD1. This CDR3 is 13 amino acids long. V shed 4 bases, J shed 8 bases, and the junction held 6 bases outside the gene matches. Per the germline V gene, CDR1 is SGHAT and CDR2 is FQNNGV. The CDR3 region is CASSSQGARGYTF. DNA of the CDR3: TGTGCCAGCAGCTCCCAGGGGGCAAGGGGCTACACCTTC.

The CDR3 is CASSLGQGSGNTIYF. The CDR3 DNA sequence: TGTGCCAGCAGCTTAGGACAGGGCTCTGGAAACACCATATATTTT. The chain has TRBV7-6 and TRBJ1-3, with 7 bases aligning to TRBD1. CDR1 is SGHVS and CDR2 is FNYEAQ in the germline V gene. V lost 1 base and J lost 0; bases outside the gene matches: 0. The CDR3 contains 15 residues.

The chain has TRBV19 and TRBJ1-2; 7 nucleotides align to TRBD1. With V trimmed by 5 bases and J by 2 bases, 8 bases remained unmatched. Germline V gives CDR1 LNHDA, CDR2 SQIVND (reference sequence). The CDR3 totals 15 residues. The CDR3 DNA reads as TGTGCCAGTAGTTTCCGGGACAGAGGCAACTATGGCTACACCTTC. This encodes CASSFRDRGNYGYTF.

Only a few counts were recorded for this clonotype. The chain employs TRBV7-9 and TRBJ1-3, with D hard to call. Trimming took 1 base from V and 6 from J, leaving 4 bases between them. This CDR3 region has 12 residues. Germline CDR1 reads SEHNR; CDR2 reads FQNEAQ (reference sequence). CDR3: CASSLGQNTIYF. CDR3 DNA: TGTGCCAGCAGCTTAGGGCAAAACACCATATATTTT.

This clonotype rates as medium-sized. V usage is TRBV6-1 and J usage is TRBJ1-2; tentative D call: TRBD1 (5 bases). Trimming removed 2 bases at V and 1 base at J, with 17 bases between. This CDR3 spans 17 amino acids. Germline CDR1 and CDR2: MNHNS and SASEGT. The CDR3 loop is CASSEKGQGRINYGYTF. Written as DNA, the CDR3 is TGTGCCAGCAGTGAAAAGGGGCAGGGACGGATTAACTATGGCTACACCTTC.

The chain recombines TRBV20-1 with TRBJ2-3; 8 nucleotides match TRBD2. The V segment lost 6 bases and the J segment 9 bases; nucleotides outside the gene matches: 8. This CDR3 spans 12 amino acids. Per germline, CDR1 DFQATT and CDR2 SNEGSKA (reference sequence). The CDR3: CSAQLAAETQYF. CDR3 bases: TGCAGTGCGCAACTAGCGGCGGAGACGCAGTATTTT.

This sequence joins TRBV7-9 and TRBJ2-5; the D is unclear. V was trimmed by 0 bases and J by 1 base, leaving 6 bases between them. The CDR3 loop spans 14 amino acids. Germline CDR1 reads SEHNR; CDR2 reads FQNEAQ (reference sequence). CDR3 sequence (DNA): TGTGCCAGCAGCTTAGCAGGTTTCCAAGAGACCCAGTACTTC. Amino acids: CASSLAGFQETQYF.

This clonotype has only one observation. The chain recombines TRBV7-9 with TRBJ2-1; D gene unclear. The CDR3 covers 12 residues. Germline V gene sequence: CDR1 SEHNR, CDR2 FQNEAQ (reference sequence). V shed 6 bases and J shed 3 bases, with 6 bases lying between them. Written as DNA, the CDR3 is TGTGCCAGCAGTTGGAACTACAATGAGCAGTTCTTC. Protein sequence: CASSWNYNEQFF. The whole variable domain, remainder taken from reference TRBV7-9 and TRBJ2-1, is DTGVSQNPRHKITKRGQNVTFRCDPISEHNRLYWYRQTLGQGPEFLTYFQNEAQLEKSRLLSDRFSAERPKGSFSTLEIQRTEQGDSAMYLCASSWNYNEQFFGPGTRLTVL.

CDR3 sequence: CASRYAGRPGELFF. The CDR3 DNA sequence: TGTGCCAGTAGATACGCGGGACGCCCCGGGGAGCTGTTTTTT. The chain is built from TRBV19 and TRBJ2-2; D may be TRBD2 (6 bases). Germline V CDR1 and CDR2: LNHDA, SQIVND (reference sequence). Trimming pared 6 bases from V and 6 bases from J, leaving 14 bases between. The CDR3 is 14 amino acids.

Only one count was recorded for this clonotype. CDR3 sequence (DNA): TGTGCCAGCAGCTTAGTTCAGGGGGGGACCGGGGAGCTGTTTTTT. Residues: CASSLVQGGTGELFF. This sequence joins TRBV11-2 and TRBJ2-2, with D perhaps given as TRBD1 or TRBD2 (7 bases each). V dropped 1 base and J dropped 5 bases, with 11 bases sitting between them. This CDR3 is built from 15 residues. Germline V gives CDR1 SGHAT, CDR2 FQNNGV.

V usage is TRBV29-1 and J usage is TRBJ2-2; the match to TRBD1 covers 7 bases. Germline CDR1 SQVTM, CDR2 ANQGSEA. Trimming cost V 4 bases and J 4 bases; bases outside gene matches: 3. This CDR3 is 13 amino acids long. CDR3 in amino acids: CSVAPGGTGELFF. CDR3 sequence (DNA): TGCAGCGTTGCCCCAGGGGGCACCGGGGAGCTGTTTTTT.

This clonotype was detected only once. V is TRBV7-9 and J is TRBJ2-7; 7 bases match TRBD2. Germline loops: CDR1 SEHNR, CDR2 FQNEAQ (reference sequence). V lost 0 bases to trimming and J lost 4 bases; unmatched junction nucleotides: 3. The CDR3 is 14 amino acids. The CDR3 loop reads CASSLAGGDYEQYF. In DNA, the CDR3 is TGTGCCAGCAGCTTAGCGGGAGGGGATTACGAGCAGTACTTC.

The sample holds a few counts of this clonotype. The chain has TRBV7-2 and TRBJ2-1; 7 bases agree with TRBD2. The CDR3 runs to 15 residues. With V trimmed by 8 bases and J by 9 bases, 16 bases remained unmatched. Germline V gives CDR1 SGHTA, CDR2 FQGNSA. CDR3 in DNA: TGTGCCAGCCGGTCGGCGGGAGAGTATTTGGGTGAGCAGTTCTTC. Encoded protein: CASRSAGEYLGEQFF.

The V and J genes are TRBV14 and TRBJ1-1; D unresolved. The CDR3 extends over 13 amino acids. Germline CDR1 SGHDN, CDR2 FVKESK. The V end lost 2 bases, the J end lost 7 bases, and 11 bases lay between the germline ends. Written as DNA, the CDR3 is TGTGCCAGCAGCCAACGAGGAGCGGTTGAAGCTTTCTTT. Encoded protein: CASSQRGAVEAFF.